This TCR beta chain was recorded in a study of blood T cell repertoires in COVID-19 (dated by TCRdb to 2020 to 2022). General notes on the study: Collaborator samples came from the United States, Italy and Spain and covered acute and convalescent phases of COVID-19. Samples came from the ongoing ImmuneRACE study (first 160 participants) plus 1,254 subjects from 6 global collaborators. The repertoires were released in a freely available public database intended as a resource for research on the immune response to SARS-CoV-2. Nearly every sample came with metadata listing a de-identified subject ID, COVID-19 status, age in years and sex. The prospective study material was composed of cDNA or gDNA derived from T cells, B-cell-depleted T cells, or PBMCs. HLA class I and class II types, where available, came from metadata supplied by the sample provider rather than from assay-based typing. Subjects who had been exposed to COVID-19, were actively infected with it, or had recovered from it provided the deeply sampled blood TCRbeta repertoires that made up the dataset.

From its cysteine to its phenylalanine, the CDR3 spans 13 amino acids. The entry retains the CDR3 DNA only, 39 bases that are in frame from base 1. V and J lose 2 bases and 9 bases, and a span of 12 bases separates them. Looking up the germline V gene yields CDR1 KGHDR and CDR2 SFDVKD. TCRbeta CDR3 regions were amplified from genomic DNA using the immunoSEQ Assay, a bias-controlled multiplex PCR. The study's own analysis went as follows. The number of nucleated cells in each sample was estimated from the amplification of reference gene primers within the assay. To quantify the absolute abundance of each unique TCRbeta CDR3 rearrangement, sequence reads were collapsed and filtered. For each sample, productive Simpson clonality was calculated by taking the square root of Simpson's diversity index across productive rearrangements. In its TCRdb copy, this immuneACCESS table keeps in-frame sequences only and misses some clones. Where compared with another copy, unresolved V genes explain less than half of these, and the others have no known cause. That table is the source of V, J and clone size, and D and trimming were worked out from the DNA. The sample table records tens of thousands of clones; around 74% of these occur just once. Around 14% of the sample rests with the top ten.

What the authors observed across the whole study: The quantity of clinical and demographic metadata differed by source and by participant and was supplied without curation.

On this clone itself: No antigen is known for it. Per-base quality was not reported, and no clone a single base away is much larger than it.

In Seattle, one collaborating source enrolled patients while the infection was active and tracked those patients longitudinally over the course of disease. The collaborating institutions used their own protocols to collect whole blood in K2EDTA tubes. For TCRbeta analysis, collaborators shipped samples as frozen whole blood, isolated PBMCs, or DNA extracted from either of those sample types. The sample was peripheral blood. This receptor was obtained from a man in his 60s with COVID-19, enrolled during active disease. Recombination linked TRBV24-1 to TRBJ1-1; the D gene is perhaps TRBD1, from 6 matching bases. The CDR3 protein is CATSDSGQLKAFF. In nucleotides, the sequence is TGTGCCACCAGTGATTCCGGACAGTTGAAAGCTTTCTTT.